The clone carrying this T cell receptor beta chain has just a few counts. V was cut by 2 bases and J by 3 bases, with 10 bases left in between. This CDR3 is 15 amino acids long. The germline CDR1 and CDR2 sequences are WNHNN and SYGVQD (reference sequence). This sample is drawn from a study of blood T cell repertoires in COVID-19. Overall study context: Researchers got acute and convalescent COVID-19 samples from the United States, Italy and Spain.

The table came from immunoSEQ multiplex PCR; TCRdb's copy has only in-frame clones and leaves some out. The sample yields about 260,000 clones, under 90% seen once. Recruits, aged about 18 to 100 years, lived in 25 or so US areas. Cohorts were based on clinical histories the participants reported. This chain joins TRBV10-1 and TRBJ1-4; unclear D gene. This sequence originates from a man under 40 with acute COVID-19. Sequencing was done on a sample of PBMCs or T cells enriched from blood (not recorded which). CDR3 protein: CASSESQRANEKLFF. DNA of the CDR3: TGCGCCAGCAGTGAGAGTCAACGCGCTAATGAAAAACTGTTTTTT.